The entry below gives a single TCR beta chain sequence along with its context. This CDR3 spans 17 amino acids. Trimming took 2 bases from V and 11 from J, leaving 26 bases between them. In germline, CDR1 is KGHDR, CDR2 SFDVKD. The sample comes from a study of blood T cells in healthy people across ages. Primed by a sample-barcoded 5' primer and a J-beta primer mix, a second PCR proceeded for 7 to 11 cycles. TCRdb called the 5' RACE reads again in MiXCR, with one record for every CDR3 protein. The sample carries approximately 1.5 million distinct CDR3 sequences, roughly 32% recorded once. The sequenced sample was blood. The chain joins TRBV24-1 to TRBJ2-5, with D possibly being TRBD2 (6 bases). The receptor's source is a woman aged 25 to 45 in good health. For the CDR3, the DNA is TGTGCCACCAGTGATTCCATCCCGGCTAGGGAGGTCAATGAGCAGTACTTC. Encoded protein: CATSDSIPAREVNEQYF.